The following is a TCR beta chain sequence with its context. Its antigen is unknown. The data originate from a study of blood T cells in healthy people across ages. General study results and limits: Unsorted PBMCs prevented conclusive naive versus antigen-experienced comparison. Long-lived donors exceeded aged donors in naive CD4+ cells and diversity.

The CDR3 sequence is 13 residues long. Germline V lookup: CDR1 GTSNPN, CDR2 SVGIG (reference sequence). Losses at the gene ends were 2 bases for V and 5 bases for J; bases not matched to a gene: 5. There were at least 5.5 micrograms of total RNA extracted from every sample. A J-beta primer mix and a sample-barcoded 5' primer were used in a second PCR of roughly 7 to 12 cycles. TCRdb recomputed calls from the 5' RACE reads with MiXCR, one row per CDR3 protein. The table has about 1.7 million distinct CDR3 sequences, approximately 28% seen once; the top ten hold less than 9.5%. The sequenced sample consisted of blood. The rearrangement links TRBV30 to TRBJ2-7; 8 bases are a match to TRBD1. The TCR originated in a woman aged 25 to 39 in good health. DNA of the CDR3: TGTGCCTGGAGTAGACAGGGGAACAACGAGCAGTACTTC. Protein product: CAWSRQGNNEQYF.